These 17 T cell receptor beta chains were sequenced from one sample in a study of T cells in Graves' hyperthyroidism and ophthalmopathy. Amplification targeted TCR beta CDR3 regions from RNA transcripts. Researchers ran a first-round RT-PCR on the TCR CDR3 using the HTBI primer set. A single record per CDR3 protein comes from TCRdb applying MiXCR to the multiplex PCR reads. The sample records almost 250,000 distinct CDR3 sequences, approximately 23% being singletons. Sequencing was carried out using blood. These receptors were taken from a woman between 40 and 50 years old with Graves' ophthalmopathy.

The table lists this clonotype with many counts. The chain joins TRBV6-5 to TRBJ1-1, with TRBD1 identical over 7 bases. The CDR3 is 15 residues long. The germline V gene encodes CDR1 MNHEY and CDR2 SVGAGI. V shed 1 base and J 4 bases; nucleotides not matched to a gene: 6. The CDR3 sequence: CASSYYRGGGTEAFF. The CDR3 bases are TGTGCCAGCAGTTACTACAGGGGAGGGGGCACTGAAGCTTTCTTT.

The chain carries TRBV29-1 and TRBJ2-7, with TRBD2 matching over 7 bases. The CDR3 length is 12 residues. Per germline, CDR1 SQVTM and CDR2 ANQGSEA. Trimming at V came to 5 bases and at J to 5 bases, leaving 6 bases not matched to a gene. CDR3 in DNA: TGCAGCGTTACCCGGGGAGGGGACGAGCAGTACTTC. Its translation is CSVTRGGDEQYF.

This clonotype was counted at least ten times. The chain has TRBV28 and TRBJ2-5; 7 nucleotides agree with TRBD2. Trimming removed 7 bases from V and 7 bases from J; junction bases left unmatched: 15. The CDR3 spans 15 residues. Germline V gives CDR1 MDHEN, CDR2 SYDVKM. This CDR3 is CASMEPLWGGWTQYF. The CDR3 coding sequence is TGTGCCAGCATGGAACCCCTGTGGGGGGGATGGACCCAGTACTTC.

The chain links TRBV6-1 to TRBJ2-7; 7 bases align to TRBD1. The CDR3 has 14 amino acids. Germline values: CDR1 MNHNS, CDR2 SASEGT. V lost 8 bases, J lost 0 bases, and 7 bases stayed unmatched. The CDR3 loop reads CASRIRDSSYEQYF. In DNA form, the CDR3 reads TGTGCCAGCCGTATCCGGGACAGCTCCTACGAGCAGTACTTC.

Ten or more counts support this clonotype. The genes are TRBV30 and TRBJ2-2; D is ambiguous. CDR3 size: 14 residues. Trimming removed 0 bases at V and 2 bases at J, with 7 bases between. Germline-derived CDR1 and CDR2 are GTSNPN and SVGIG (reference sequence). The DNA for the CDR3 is TGTGCCTGGAGTGTAGCCATTAACACCGGGGAGCTGTTTTTT. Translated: CAWSVAINTGELFF.

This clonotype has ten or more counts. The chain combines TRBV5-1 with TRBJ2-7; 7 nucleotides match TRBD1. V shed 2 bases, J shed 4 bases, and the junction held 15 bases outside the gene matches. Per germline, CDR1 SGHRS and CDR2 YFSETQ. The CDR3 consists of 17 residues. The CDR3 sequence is CASSFPTGSNVEYEQYF. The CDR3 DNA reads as TGCGCCAGCAGCTTCCCGACAGGGTCGAACGTAGAGTACGAGCAGTACTTC.

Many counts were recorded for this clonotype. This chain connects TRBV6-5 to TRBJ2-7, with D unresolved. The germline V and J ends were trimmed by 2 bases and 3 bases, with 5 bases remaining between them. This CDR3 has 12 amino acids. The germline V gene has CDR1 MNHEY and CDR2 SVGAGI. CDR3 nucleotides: TGTGCCAGCAGTTACAACAGCTACGAGCAGTACTTC. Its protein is CASSYNSYEQYF.

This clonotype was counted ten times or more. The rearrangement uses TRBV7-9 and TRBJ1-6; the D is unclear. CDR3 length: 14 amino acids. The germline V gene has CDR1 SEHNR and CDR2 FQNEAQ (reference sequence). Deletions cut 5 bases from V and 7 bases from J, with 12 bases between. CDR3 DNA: TGTGCCAGCAGCCCAAAGGGAAGGAATTCACCCCTCCACTTT. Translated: CASSPKGRNSPLHF.

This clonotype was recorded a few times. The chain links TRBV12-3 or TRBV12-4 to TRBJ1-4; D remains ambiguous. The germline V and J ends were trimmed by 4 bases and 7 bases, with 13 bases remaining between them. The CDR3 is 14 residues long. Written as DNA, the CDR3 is TGTGCCAGCAGTTGGGCAGGTCGAGGTGAAAAACTGTTTTTT. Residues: CASSWAGRGEKLFF.

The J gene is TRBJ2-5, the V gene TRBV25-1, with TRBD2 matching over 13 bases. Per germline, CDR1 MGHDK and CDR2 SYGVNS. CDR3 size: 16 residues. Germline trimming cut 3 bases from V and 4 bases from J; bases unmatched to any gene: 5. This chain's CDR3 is CASSDPRTSGGETQYF. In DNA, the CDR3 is TGTGCCAGCAGTGATCCCCGGACTAGCGGGGGAGAGACCCAGTACTTC.

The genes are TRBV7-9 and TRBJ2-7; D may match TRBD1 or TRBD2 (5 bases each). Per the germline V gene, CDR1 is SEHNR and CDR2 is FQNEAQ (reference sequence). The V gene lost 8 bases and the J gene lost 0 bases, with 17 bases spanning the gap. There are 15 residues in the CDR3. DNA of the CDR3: TGTGCCAGCGACCTGGGGGACCGGAGCTCCTACGAGCAGTACTTC. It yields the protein CASDLGDRSSYEQYF.

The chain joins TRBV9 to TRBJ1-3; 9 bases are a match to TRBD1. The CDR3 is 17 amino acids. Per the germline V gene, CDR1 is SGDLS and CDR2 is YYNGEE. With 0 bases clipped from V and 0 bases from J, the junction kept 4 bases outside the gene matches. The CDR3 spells CASSVGTGDFSGNTIYF. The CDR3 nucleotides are TGTGCCAGCAGCGTAGGGACAGGGGACTTCTCTGGAAACACCATATATTTT. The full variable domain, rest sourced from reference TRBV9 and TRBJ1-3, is DSGVTQTPKHLITATGQRVTLRCSPRSGDLSVYWYQQSLDQGLQFLIQYYNGEERAKGNILERFSAQQFPDLHSELNLSSLELGDSALYFCASSVGTGDFSGNTIYFGEGSWLTVV.

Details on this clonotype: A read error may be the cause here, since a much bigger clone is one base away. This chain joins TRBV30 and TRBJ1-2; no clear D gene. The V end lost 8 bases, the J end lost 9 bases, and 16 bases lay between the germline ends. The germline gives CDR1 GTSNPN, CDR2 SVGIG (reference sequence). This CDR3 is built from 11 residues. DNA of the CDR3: TGTGCCCGAGTGGTTGGACCGAGCTACACCTTC. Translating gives CARVVGPSYTF. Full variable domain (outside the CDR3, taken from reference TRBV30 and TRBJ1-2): SQTIHQWPATLVQPVGSPLSLECTVEGTSNPNLYWYRQAAGRGLQLLFYSVGIGQISSEVPQNLSASRPQDRQFILSSKKLLLSDSGFYLCARVVGPSYTFGSGTRLTVV.

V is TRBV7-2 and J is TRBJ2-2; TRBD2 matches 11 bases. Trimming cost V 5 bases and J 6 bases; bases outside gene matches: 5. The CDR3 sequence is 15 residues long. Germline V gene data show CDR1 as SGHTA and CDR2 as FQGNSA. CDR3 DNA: TGTGCCAGCAGCCCCACGGGACTAGCGGCCGGGGAGCTGTTTTTT. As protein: CASSPTGLAAGELFF.

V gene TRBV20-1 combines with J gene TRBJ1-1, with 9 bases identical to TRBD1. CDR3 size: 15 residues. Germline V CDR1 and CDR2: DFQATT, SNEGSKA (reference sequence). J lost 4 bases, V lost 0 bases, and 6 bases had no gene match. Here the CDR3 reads CSARDFDRGGTEAFF. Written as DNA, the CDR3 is TGCAGTGCTAGAGATTTTGACAGGGGGGGCACTGAAGCTTTCTTT.

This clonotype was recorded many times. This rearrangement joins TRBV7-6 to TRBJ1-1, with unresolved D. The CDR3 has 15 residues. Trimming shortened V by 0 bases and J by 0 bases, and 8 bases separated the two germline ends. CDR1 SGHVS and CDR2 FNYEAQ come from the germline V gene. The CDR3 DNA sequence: TGTGCCAGCAGCTTAGCTTCAAACATGAACACTGAAGCTTTCTTT. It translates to CASSLASNMNTEAFF. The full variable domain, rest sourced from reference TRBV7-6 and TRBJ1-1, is GAGVSQSPRYKVTKRGQDVALRCDPISGHVSLYWYRQALGQGPEFLTYFNYEAQQDKSGLPNDRFSAERPEGSISTLTIQRTEQRDSAMYRCASSLASNMNTEAFFGQGTRLTVV.

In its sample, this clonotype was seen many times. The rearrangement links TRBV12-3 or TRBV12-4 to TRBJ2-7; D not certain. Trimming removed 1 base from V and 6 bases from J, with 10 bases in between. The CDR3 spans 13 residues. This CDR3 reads CASSLDADAEQYF. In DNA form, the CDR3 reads TGTGCCAGCAGTTTAGATGCAGATGCCGAGCAGTACTTC.